This is a list of T cell receptor beta chains from one sample in a study of neurological immune-mediated disorders. MiXCR, applied by TCRdb to the 5' RACE reads, yields one record per CDR3 protein. The sample records about 80,000 distinct CDR3 sequences, over 4.5% being singletons. Sample: PBMCs. The receptor set was obtained from a woman aged 55-70 years with multiple sclerosis. CDR3s include the opening cysteine and the closing phenylalanine or tryptophan. Each record gives: V gene, D gene, CDR3 length, J gene, clone size, CDR3 DNA, CDR3 protein. D genes are given only for firm matches. Size is omitted from some rows. Given values are once, few, many or a class for expanded clones.

v_call: TRBV5-1; d_call: -; cdr3_length: 14; j_call: TRBJ1-4; clone_size: many; cdr3_nt: TGCGCCAGCAGCCTCAGGATCACTAATGAAAAACTGTTTTTT; cdr3_aa: CASSLRITNEKLFF
v_call: TRBV10-3; d_call: TRBD1; cdr3_length: 13; j_call: TRBJ2-4; clone_size: many; cdr3_nt: TGTGCCATCAGTGGGACAGGGGTAGACATTCAGTACTTC; cdr3_aa: CAISGTGVDIQYF
v_call: TRBV3-1; d_call: TRBD1; cdr3_length: 16; j_call: TRBJ2-7; clone_size: many; cdr3_nt: TGTGCCAGCAGCCTCACCATGGACAGGGGGTCTCGGGAGCAGTACTTC; cdr3_aa: CASSLTMDRGSREQYF
v_call: TRBV7-8; d_call: -; cdr3_length: 16; j_call: TRBJ2-6; clone_size: many; cdr3_nt: TGTGCCAGCAGCTATCCTCGGGGGCCCGGGGCCAACGTCCTGACTTTC; cdr3_aa: CASSYPRGPGANVLTF
v_call: TRBV7-9; d_call: TRBD1; cdr3_length: 15; j_call: TRBJ2-7; clone_size: many; cdr3_nt: TGTGCCAGCAGCCAATCCGTGGACAGGGGCTACGAGCAGTACTTC; cdr3_aa: CASSQSVDRGYEQYF
v_call: TRBV27; d_call: TRBD1; cdr3_length: 13; j_call: TRBJ2-7; clone_size: -; cdr3_nt: TGTGCCAGCAGGGGGACAGGAACCTACGAGCAGTACTTC; cdr3_aa: CASRGTGTYEQYF
v_call: TRBV14; d_call: -; cdr3_length: 16; j_call: TRBJ2-1; clone_size: many; cdr3_nt: TGTGCCAGCAGCCAAGAGCCGGGGCTACTTAAAGATGAGCAGTTCTTC; cdr3_aa: CASSQEPGLLKDEQFF
v_call: TRBV7-7; d_call: -; cdr3_length: 15; j_call: TRBJ2-1; clone_size: many; cdr3_nt: TGTGCCAGCAGCCCAGACTACCAGCTCTACAATGAGCAGTTCTTC; cdr3_aa: CASSPDYQLYNEQFF
v_call: TRBV14; d_call: TRBD1; cdr3_length: 15; j_call: TRBJ2-5; clone_size: many; cdr3_nt: TGTGCCAGCAGCCAAGAATTGCGGACAGGGGGGACCCAGTACTTC; cdr3_aa: CASSQELRTGGTQYF
v_call: TRBV7-6; d_call: -; cdr3_length: 13; j_call: TRBJ2-1; clone_size: many; cdr3_nt: TGTGCCAGCAGCCCAGTGATGTGGGGGGAGCAGTTCTTC; cdr3_aa: CASSPVMWGEQFF
v_call: TRBV7-9; d_call: TRBD2; cdr3_length: 16; j_call: TRBJ2-3; clone_size: many; cdr3_nt: TGTGCCAGCAGCCAACCCAGCGGGGGTATCACAGATACGCAGTATTTT; cdr3_aa: CASSQPSGGITDTQYF